This TCR beta chain came from a study of T cells in Graves' hyperthyroidism and ophthalmopathy. Notes on the study in general: The model anticipated ophthalmopathy a median around six months pre-onset.

As for this clonotype: As yet, its antigen is unknown.

TCR beta CDR3 regions were amplified from RNA. The HTBI set primed first-round TCR CDR3 RT-PCR. TCRdb independently ran MiXCR on the multiplex PCR reads; one entry per CDR3 protein. The data contain about 380,000 distinct CDR3 sequences, roughly 18% of them singletons. This CDR3 comprises 14 residues. The ends were cut back, 6 bases at V and 8 bases at J, with 17 bases in the middle. The germline CDR1 and CDR2 sequences are SGHTA and FQGTGA. Subjects with ophthalmopathy showed a Clinical Activity Score no lower than 3, a NOSPECS grade no lower than 4, and a duration shorter than 3 months. Patients showing uncontrolled infection, other autoimmune disease, pregnancy or lactation were ineligible.

The material sequenced was blood. This clonotype was sampled from a young man with Graves' ophthalmopathy. The chain links TRBV7-3 to TRBJ2-1, with a tentative D call TRBD1 (6 bases). The CDR3: CASSQRPQGHEQFF. The CDR3, as DNA: TGTGCCAGCAGTCAAAGGCCCCAGGGGCATGAGCAGTTCTTC.